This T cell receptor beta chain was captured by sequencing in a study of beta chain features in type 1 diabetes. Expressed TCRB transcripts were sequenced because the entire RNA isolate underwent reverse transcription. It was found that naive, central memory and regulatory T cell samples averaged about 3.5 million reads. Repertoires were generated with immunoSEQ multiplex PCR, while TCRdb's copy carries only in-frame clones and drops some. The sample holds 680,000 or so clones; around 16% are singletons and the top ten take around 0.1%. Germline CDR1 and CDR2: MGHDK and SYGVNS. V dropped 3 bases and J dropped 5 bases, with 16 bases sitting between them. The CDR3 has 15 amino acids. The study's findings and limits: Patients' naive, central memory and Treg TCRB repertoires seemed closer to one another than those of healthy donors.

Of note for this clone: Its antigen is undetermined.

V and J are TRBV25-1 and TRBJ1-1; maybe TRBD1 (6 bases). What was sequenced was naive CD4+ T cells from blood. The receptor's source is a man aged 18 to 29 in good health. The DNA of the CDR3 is TGTGCCAGCAGTGACCCAGGGGCAAAGGATACTGAAGCTTTCTTT. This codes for CASSDPGAKDTEAFF.